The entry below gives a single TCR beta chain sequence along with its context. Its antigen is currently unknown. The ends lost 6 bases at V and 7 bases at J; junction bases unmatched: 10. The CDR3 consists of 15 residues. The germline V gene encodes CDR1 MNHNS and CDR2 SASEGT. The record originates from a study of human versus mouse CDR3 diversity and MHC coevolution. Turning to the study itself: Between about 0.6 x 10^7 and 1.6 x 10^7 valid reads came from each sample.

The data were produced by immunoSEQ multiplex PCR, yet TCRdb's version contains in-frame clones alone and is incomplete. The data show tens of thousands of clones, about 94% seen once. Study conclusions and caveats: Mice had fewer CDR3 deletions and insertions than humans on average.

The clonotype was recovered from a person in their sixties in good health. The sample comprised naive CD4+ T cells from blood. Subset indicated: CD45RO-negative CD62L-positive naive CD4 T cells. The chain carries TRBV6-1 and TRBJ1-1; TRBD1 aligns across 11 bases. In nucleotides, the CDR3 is TGTGCCAGCAGCTCAACGGGACAGGGGGTTGATGAAGCTTTCTTT. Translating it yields CASSSTGQGVDEAFF.